This T cell receptor (beta chain) was found in a study of blood T cells in healthy people across ages. Overall study findings and caveats: The donors' CMV status was not determined, possibly confounding changes in expanded clonotypes.

With a J-beta primer mix and a sample-barcoded 5' primer, a second PCR ran roughly 6 to 11 cycles. Using its own MiXCR run on the 5' RACE reads, TCRdb lists one record per CDR3 protein. The top ten clones hold 30% to 40% of a sample with about 640,000 distinct CDR3 sequences, roughly 58% of them seen once. Investigators took 8 to 10 milliliters of peripheral blood from every donor. Every sample yielded at least 6 million isolated PBMCs. A minimum of 6 micrograms of total RNA was extracted per sample. This clonotype was seen repeatedly, ten times or more. What it binds is not known. This CDR3 spans 13 amino acids. Trimming removed 2 bases from V and 8 bases from J, with 13 bases in between. The germline gives CDR1 MNHEY, CDR2 SVGAGI.

The rearrangement joins TRBV6-5 to TRBJ2-7, with D possibly being TRBD1 or TRBD2 (5 bases each). Sequencing was performed on blood. The sequence was collected from a man between 60 and 75 years old in good health. The CDR3 DNA reads TGTGCCAGCAGTTACGAGGGACGTCGCCAGCAGTACTTC. Its translation: CASSYEGRRQQYF.